This is a list of T cell receptor beta chains from one sample in a study of control samples from healthy donors and cancer patients. Assay used: immunoSEQ multiplex PCR; TCRdb lists only in-frame clones, some missing. The sample has some 190,000 clones; about 91% are singletons. The sequencing sample was made of blood. These receptors all stem from a man between 25 and 39 years old in good health. Both conserved end residues are part of each CDR3. D genes are given only for firm matches. Clone size is not always given. Where it is, it says once, few, many or a class for expanded clones.

cdr3_length d_call clone_size j_call v_call cdr3_aa cdr3_nt
18 TRBD2 NA TRBJ2-3 TRBV20-1 CSASVAGTSGAAADTQYF TGCAGTGCTAGTGTTGCCGGGACTAGCGGGGCCGCCGCAGATACGCAGTATTTT
15 NA NA TRBJ1-6 TRBV27 CASSSPTGSNSPLHF TGTGCCAGCAGTTCACCGACAGGCAGTAATTCACCCCTCCACTTT
12 NA NA TRBJ2-3 TRBV24-1 CATSEGTDTQYF TGTGCCACCAGCGAAGGCACAGATACGCAGTATTTT
14 TRBD1 NA TRBJ1-2 TRBV5-6 CASSSRGGLRGYTF TGTGCCAGCAGCTCCAGGGGGGGGCTGCGGGGCTACACCTTC
13 NA NA TRBJ1-5 TRBV19 CASSQVGGQPQHF TGTGCCAGTAGTCAAGTGGGGGGGCAGCCCCAGCATTTT
15 NA NA TRBJ1-1 TRBV6-5 CASRANPDRNTEAFF TGTGCCAGCAGGGCTAATCCCGACCGTAACACTGAAGCTTTCTTT
18 NA NA TRBJ2-4 TRBV19 CASSMGGGDKGAKNIQYF TGTGCCAGTAGTATGGGGGGAGGGGACAAGGGAGCCAAAAACATTCAGTACTTC
15 TRBD2 NA TRBJ2-1 TRBV5-4 CASSSSGGDYNEQFF TGTGCCAGCAGCTCCAGCGGGGGTGACTACAATGAGCAGTTCTTC
16 NA NA TRBJ1-1 TRBV7-9 CASSPPTGQKNTEAFF TGTGCCAGCAGCCCACCGACCGGACAGAAGAACACTGAAGCTTTCTTT
16 NA NA TRBJ1-2 TRBV6-1 CASSEDALTGIYGYTF TGTGCCAGCAGTGAAGACGCACTAACAGGGATCTATGGCTACACCTTC
19 TRBD2 NA TRBJ2-7 TRBV14 CASSQDGATSGGVTYEQYF TGTGCCAGCAGCCAAGATGGGGCGACTAGCGGGGGAGTTACCTACGAGCAGTACTTC
15 TRBD2 NA TRBJ2-7 TRBV7-9 CASSLYRGGLEEQYF TGTGCCAGCAGCTTATATCGGGGGGGGCTGGAAGAGCAGTACTTC
14 TRBD1 once TRBJ1-2 TRBV6-5 CASKAETGILRYTF TGTGCCAGTAAGGCTGAGACAGGGATTCTACGCTACACCTTC
16 NA NA TRBJ1-5 TRBV7-6 CASSLEQGTGEQPQHF TGTGCCAGCAGCCTCGAACAGGGAACGGGGGAACAGCCCCAGCATTTT
10 NA once TRBJ1-2 TRBV10-3 CATPPHGYTF TGTGCCACCCCCCCCCATGGCTACACCTTC
13 NA NA TRBJ2-7 TRBV19 CASSKDPSYEQYF TGTGCCAGTAGTAAAGACCCCTCCTACGAGCAGTACTTC
12 NA NA TRBJ2-1 TRBV9 CASSVGDGEQFF TGTGCCAGCAGCGTAGGTGATGGGGAGCAGTTCTTC
14 NA NA TRBJ1-4 TRBV7-9 CASSRTATNEKLFF TGTGCCAGCAGTAGGACAGCAACTAATGAAAAACTGTTTTTT
15 TRBD1 NA TRBJ1-1 TRBV9 CASSAGQGFLSEAFF TGTGCCAGCAGCGCGGGACAGGGCTTCCTGTCTGAAGCTTTCTTT
12 NA NA TRBJ2-3 TRBV10-2 CASSEFFGPQYF TGCGCCAGCAGTGAATTTTTCGGGCCGCAGTATTTT
13 TRBD1 NA TRBJ1-1 TRBV28 CAATGAMNTEAFF TGTGCCGCGACAGGGGCAATGAACACTGAAGCTTTCTTT
16 TRBD1 NA TRBJ2-1 TRBV7-2 CASSPYGTGGYNEQFF TGTGCCAGCAGCCCGTACGGGACAGGGGGCTACAATGAGCAGTTCTTC
14 NA NA TRBJ2-7 TRBV4-1 CASSPRIGGQEQYF TGCGCCAGCAGCCCAAGGATCGGGGGGCAAGAGCAGTACTTC
15 TRBD1 NA TRBJ1-1 TRBV7-6 CASSGEKTGFTEAFF TGTGCCAGCAGCGGCGAAAAGACAGGGTTCACTGAAGCTTTCTTT
19 NA NA TRBJ2-6 TRBV5-4 CASSLSVSGWGSGANVLTF TGTGCCAGCAGCTTGAGTGTATCGGGGTGGGGATCTGGGGCCAACGTCCTGACTTTC
17 TRBD2 NA TRBJ2-1 TRBV5-1 CASSPRTSGRSRGSQFF TGCGCCAGCAGCCCCAGGACTAGCGGGAGGTCTCGCGGTTCGCAGTTCTTC
13 NA NA TRBJ1-4 TRBV11-2 CASSFLGSEKLFF TGTGCCAGCAGCTTCCTAGGGAGTGAAAAACTGTTTTTT
13 NA NA TRBJ1-1 TRBV7-9 CASSLDKDTEAFF TGTGCCAGCAGCTTAGACAAGGACACTGAAGCTTTCTTT
16 NA NA TRBJ1-1 TRBV12-5 CASGPGPVGVNTEAFF TGTGCTAGTGGTCCAGGGCCCGTAGGGGTGAACACTGAAGCTTTCTTT
16 NA NA TRBJ1-6 TRBV18 CASSLFRSSYNSPLHF TGTGCCAGCTCTCTCTTCAGGAGCTCCTATAATTCACCCCTCCACTTT
12 NA once TRBJ1-1 TRBV6-1 CASSDIYTEAFF TGTGCCAGCAGTGACATTTACACTGAAGCTTTCTTT
16 NA NA TRBJ2-3 TRBV6-5 CASSYKEDYLEVMQYF TGTGCCAGCAGTTACAAGGAGGACTACCTAGAAGTTATGCAGTATTTT
13 TRBD1 NA TRBJ1-1 TRBV30 CAWSTGGQTEAFF TGTGCCTGGAGTACAGGGGGCCAGACTGAAGCTTTCTTT
15 TRBD1 NA TRBJ1-1 TRBV14 CASSHETGAWAEAFF TGTGCCAGCAGCCATGAAACAGGGGCGTGGGCTGAAGCTTTCTTT
16 TRBD1 NA TRBJ1-4 TRBV15 CATSSTGTGGYEKLFF TGTGCCACCAGCAGCACCGGGACAGGGGGCTATGAAAAACTGTTTTTT
16 TRBD2 NA TRBJ2-3 TRBV7-3 CASSLEAGGRTDTQYF TGTGCCAGCAGCTTAGAAGCGGGGGGCCGCACAGATACGCAGTATTTT
11 NA NA TRBJ1-1 TRBV6-5 CASRINTEAFF TGTGCCAGCAGAATTAACACTGAAGCTTTCTTT
13 NA NA TRBJ2-3 TRBV7-3 CASSPDDTDTQYF TGTGCCAGCAGCCCGGACGACACAGATACGCAGTATTTT
11 NA NA TRBJ2-7 TRBV30 CAWTTPYEQYF TGTGCCTGGACAACACCCTACGAGCAGTACTTC
13 NA many TRBJ1-2 TRBV5-4 CATYRDTNYGYTF TGTGCCACCTACAGGGACACTAACTATGGCTACACCTTC